Given below is one T cell receptor (beta chain) in context. This sample was included in a study of cytomegalovirus exposure and HLA in healthy donors. Data came from immunoSEQ multiplex PCR; TCRdb stores just in-frame clones and leaves some out. The sample holds about 83,000 clones, about 95% seen once. Losses at the gene ends were 3 bases for V and 5 bases for J; bases not matched to a gene: 3. Germline loops: CDR1 SGHNT, CDR2 YYREEE (reference sequence). This CDR3 region has 13 residues. Specimen: PBMCs. This TCR derives from a woman in her late teens or twenties in good health and CMV-seronegative. The chain couples TRBV5-4 to TRBJ1-2; 8 positions agree with TRBD1. The CDR3 spells CASSSTGEYGYTF. The CDR3 DNA reads TGTGCCAGCAGCTCGACAGGGGAATATGGCTACACCTTC. Drawing the rest from reference TRBV5-4 and TRBJ1-2, the complete variable domain is ETGVTQSPTHLIKTRGQQVTLRCSSQSGHNTVSWYQQALGQGPQFIFQYYREEENGRGNFPPRFSGLQFPNYSSELNVNALELDDSALYLCASSSTGEYGYTFGSGTRLTVV.